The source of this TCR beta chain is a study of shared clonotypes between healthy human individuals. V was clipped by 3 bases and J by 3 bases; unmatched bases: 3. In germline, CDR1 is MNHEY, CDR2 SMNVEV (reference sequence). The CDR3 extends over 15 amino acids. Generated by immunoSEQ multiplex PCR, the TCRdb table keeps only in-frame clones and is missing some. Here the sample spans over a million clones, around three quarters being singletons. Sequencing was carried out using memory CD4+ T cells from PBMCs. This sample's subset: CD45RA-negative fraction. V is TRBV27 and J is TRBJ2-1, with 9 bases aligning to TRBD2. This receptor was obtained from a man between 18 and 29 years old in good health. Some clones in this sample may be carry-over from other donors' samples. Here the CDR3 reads CASSLTSGGYNEQFF. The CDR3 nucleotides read TGTGCCAGCAGTTTGACTAGCGGAGGCTACAATGAGCAGTTCTTC.